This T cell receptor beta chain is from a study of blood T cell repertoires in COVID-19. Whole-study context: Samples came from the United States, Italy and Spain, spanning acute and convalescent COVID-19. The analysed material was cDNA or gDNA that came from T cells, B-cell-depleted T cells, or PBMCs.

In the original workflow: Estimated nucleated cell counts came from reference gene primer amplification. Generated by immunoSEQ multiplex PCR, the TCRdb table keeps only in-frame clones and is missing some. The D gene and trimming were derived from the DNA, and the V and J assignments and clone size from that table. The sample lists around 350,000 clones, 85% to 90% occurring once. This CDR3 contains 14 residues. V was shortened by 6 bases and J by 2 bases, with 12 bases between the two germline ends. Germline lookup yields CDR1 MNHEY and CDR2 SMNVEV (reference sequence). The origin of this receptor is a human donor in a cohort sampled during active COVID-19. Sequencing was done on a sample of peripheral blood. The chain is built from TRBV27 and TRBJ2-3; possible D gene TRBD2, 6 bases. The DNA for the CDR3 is TGTGCCAGCAGGAATAGCGGTTCCACAGATACGCAGTATTTT. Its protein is CASRNSGSTDTQYF.